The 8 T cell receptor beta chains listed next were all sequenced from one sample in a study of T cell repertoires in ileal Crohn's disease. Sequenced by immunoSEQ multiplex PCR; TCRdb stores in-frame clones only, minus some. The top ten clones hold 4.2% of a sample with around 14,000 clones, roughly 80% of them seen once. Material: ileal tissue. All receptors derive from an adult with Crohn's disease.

The DNA for the CDR3 is TGCGCCAGCAGCGAAGTGAGTGAGCAGTTCTTC. This gives the protein CASSEVSEQFF. The V call is TRBV5-1, the J call TRBJ2-1, with D unclear. The V gene lost 4 bases and the J gene lost 9 bases, with 8 bases spanning the gap. The germline CDR1 and CDR2 sequences are SGHRS and YFSETQ. The CDR3 has 11 residues.

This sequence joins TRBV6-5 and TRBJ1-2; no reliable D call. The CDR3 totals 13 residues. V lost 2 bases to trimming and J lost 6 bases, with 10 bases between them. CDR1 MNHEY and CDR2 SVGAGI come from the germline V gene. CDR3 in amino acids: CASSYDKRDGYTF. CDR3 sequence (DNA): TGTGCCAGCAGTTACGACAAAAGAGATGGCTACACCTTC.

The CDR3 bases are TGTGCCAGCAGCCTAGTGAGCAATGAGCAGTTCTTC. Protein: CASSLVSNEQFF. The chain links TRBV5-4 to TRBJ2-1; the D is unclear. Trimming removed 4 bases from V and 6 bases from J, with 8 bases in between. The CDR3 has 12 residues. Germline-derived CDR1 and CDR2 are SGHNT and YYREEE (reference sequence).

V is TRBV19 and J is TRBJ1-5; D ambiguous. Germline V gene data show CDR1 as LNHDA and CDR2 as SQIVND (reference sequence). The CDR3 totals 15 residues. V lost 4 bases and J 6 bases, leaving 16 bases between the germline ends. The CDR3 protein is CASSTQPPPGQPQHF. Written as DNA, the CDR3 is TGTGCCAGTAGTACCCAGCCCCCTCCAGGTCAGCCCCAGCATTTT.

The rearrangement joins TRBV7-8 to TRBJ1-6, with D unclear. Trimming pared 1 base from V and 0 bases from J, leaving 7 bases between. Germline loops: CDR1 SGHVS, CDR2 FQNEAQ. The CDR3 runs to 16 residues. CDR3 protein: CASSLERSSYNSPLHF. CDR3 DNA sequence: TGTGCCAGCAGCTTAGAGCGGAGCTCCTATAATTCACCCCTCCACTTT.

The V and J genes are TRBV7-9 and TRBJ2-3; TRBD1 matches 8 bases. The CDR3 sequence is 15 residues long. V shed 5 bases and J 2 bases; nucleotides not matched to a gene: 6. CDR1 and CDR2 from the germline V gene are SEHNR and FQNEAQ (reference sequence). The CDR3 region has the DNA TGTGCCAGCAGCCTTGGACAGGGAGACACAGATACGCAGTATTTT. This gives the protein CASSLGQGDTDTQYF.

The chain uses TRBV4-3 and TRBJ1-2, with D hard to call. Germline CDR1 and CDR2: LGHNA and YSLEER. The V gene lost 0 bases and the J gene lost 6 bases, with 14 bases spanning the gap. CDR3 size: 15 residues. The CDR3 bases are TGCGCCAGCAGCCAAGATCCACAGCCTCTCAATGGCTACACCTTC. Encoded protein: CASSQDPQPLNGYTF.

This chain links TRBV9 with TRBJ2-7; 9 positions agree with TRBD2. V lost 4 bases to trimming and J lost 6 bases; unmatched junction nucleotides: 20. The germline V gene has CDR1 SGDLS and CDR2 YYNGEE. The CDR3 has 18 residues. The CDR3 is CASSCGGGQSGRRREQYV. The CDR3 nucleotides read TGTGCCAGCAGCTGCGGGGGGGGCCAGAGCGGGAGAAGACGCGAGCAGTACGTC.